This T cell receptor beta chain is drawn from a study of tumor-infiltrating lymphocytes in primary liver carcinoma (dated by TCRdb to about 2017). Background on the whole study: The five patients, three men and two women aged 30 to 69 years, had hepatocellular carcinoma (four) or combined HCC and intrahepatic cholangiocarcinoma (one). To link TCRbeta repertoire diversity to the local molecular phenotype, the approximately 23 tumor region samples were profiled with Agilent mRNA microarrays. A total of roughly 35 specimens from 5 patients went through TCRbeta repertoire sequencing, namely 25 tumor regions, 5 adjacent noncancerous liver tissues and 5 peripheral blood samples. Each sample produced about 3.5 to 7.5 million productive TCRbeta reads, and read depth showed no significant difference between tissue types. TCRbeta repertoire sequencing, expression microarrays and whole-exome sequencing were combined in the study across five regions of each liver tumor, with adjacent normal tissue and blood also included. Technical replicate repertoires showed high reproducibility, with mean shared-clone rates roughly 0.88 and correlation coefficients above 0.95. The five patients had tumors of stage T1-T3 N0M0, with maximum diameters ranging from about 4 to 11 cm. The full study reports these points: The top 250 clones made up a significantly larger repertoire fraction in tumors than in blood (p = 0.039). The study included only four to six patients, and the authors note findings should be validated in a larger study. Only about 7-25% of top clones were present in all five regions of a tumor, suggesting spatial heterogeneity of tumor-infiltrating T cells. Repertoire overlap was found to be higher between tumor regions (mean around 36%) than between tumor-adjacent (about 17%) or tumor-blood (14%) pairs, consistent with antigen-driven expansion. Only the TCR beta chain was sequenced, so true repertoire diversity is likely underestimated because unpaired alpha chains were not captured. Because the samples were bulk and unsorted, CD4+ and CD8+ T cell repertoires could not be compared.

A constant-region primer and ProtoScript II reverse transcriptase were used to reverse-transcribe TCRbeta-specific cDNA from roughly 0.55 ug total RNA. Three nested multiplex PCR rounds, following a slightly modified ARM-PCR procedure, were used to build the TCRbeta libraries. Each of the first two PCR rounds ran for about 10 cycles using multiplex TRBV1-TRBV30 forward primers together with a Cbeta reverse primer. Sample barcodes and Illumina adapters were attached in a final 25-cycle PCR using Deep VentR polymerase. Before sequencing, amplicons of 200-500 bp were gel-purified using a QIAquick gel extraction kit. An Illumina HiSeq 2500 was used to sequence the TCRbeta amplicons with 250-bp paired-end reads. The paper's processing steps were these. Reads were quality-trimmed with Trimmomatic v0.33, and paired reads were merged with FLASH v1.2.11 to recover full CDR3 sequences. V, D and J germline segments were assigned to the rearranged TCRbeta sequences by MiGEC v1.2.1b. Clonotype statistics, along with Shannon-Wiener diversity indices, were calculated using VDJtools v1.0.0. Except for diversity analysis, only the 250 most abundant clonotypes of each sample were used in subsequent analyses to reduce sampling bias. TCRdb reprocessed the public reads (quality trimming at Q25 with fastp, clone calling with MiXCR) and kept in-frame beta chains. Rows are unified per CDR3 protein, each entry keeping the most common DNA and genes. These V and J calls derive from TCRdb rather than the authors' analysis. The sample contains approximately 23,000 distinct CDR3 sequences, 65% to 85% of them found a single time. The ten top clones hold 35% of the sample.

To note about this clonotype: There is no known antigen for this receptor. A junction end diverges from the germline sequence, so it may reflect a read error.

Without any cell sorting, total RNA and DNA were extracted together from around 18-30 mg of bulk tissue using the AllPrep DNA/RNA mini kit. Between November 2015 and early 2016, a handful of patients in China with histopathologically diagnosed primary liver carcinoma had surgical resection. At the time of sampling, the patients were treatment-naive and had chronic HBV infection. Each tumor was sampled at five spatially separated regions: the tumor centre plus the superior, inferior, left-lateral and right-lateral poles. More than 75% viable tumor cells were found by histology in every tumor sample. Each fresh piece of tumor and adjacent tissue was cut in two, with one half stored in RNAlater at -80 degrees C and the other half sent for histology. CDR1 and CDR2 are read off the germline V gene as SGHAT and FQNNGV. From cysteine to phenylalanine, the CDR3 is 13 amino acids long. Only the CDR3 region is kept as DNA, spanning 39 bases read in frame from base 1.

This clonotype originated in a young woman with primary liver carcinoma and hepatitis B virus infection. The rearrangement joined TRBV11-2 to TRBJ1-2; a weak D assignment points to TRBD1 (5 bases agree). What was sequenced was liver tumor tissue from sampling region 2. What the cell subset or site label conveys for this sample: tumor region T2, inferior pole. The CDR3 sequence is CASSLEGHYGYTF. The bases read TGTGCCAGCAGTTTAGAGGGGCACTATGGCTACACCTTC.